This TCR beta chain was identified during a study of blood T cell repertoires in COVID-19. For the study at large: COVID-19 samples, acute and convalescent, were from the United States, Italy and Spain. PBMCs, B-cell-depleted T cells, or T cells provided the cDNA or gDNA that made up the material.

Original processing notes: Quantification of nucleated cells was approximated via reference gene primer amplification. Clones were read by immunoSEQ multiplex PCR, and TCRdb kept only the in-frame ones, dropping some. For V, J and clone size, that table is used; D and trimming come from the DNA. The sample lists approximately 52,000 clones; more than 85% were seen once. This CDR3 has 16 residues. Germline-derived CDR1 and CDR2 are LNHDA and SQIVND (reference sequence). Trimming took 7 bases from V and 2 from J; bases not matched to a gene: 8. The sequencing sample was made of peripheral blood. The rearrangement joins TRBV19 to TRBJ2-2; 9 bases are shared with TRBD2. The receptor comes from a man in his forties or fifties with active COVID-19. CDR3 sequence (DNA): TGTGCCAGTAACTTCCGTAGCGGGGGTAACACCGGGGAGCTGTTTTTT. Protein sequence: CASNFRSGGNTGELFF.